This TCR beta chain was found in a study of T cell repertoires in cytomegalovirus infection. Whole-study context: Public signatures in TCR beta pointed to CMV infection and matching HLA type. The study's findings and limits: Identification of carriers of CMV plus the relevant HLA was performed using cumulative public TCR beta family frequency. Dominating the ex vivo response were TCR beta clonotypes that were CMV-specific and HLA-C-restricted.

CDR1 MNHNS and CDR2 SASEGT come from the germline V gene. V lost 6 bases and J lost 4, with 12 bases in between. The CDR3 extends over 13 amino acids. TCRdb analysed the reads with MiXCR anew, one entry per CDR3 protein. This sample has a few hundred thousand distinct CDR3 sequences; over 15% occur once, and the top ten carry around 47%. This clonotype was counted many times. Its antigen is not known. The sequence was collected from a human donor in good health (CMV status not recorded). Some clones in this sample may be carry-over from other donors' samples. The chain has TRBV6-1 and TRBJ1-1; no clear D gene. The sequencing input was CD8+ T cells from PBMCs. The CDR3 bases are TGTGCCAGCAGCATTAGGAGGGTCACTGAAGCTTTCTTT. Translation gives CASSIRRVTEAFF.